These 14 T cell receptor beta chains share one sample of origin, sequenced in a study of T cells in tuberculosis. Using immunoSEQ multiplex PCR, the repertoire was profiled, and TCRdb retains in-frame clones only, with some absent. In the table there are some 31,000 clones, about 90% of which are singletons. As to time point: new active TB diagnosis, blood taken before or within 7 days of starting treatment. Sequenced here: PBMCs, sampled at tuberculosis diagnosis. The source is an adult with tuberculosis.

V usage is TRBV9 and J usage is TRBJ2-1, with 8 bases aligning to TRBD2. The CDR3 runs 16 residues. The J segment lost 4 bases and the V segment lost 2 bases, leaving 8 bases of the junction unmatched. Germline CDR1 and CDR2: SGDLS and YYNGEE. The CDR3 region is CASSVQGGGGYNEQFF. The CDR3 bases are TGTGCCAGCAGCGTCCAGGGAGGCGGGGGGTACAATGAGCAGTTCTTC.

CDR3 sequence reads: CASSLGLADTQYF. Written as DNA, the CDR3 is TGTGCCAGCAGCTTGGGACTAGCCGATACGCAGTATTTT. The chain carries TRBV7-6 and TRBJ2-3; TRBD2 matches 9 bases. V lost 3 bases and J lost 6; bases outside the gene matches: 1. The CDR3 is 13 amino acids. The germline CDR1 and CDR2 sequences are SGHVS and FNYEAQ.

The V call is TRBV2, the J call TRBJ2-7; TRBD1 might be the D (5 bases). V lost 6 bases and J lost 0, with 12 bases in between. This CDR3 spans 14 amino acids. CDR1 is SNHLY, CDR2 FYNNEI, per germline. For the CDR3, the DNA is TGTGCCAGCAGAGCCCAGGGAATCTCCTACGAGCAGTACTTC. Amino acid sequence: CASRAQGISYEQYF.

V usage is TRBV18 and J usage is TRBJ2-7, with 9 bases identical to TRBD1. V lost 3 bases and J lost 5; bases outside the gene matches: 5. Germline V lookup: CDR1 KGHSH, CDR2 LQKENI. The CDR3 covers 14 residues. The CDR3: CASSPTGGRNEQYF. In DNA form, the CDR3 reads TGTGCCAGCTCACCTACAGGGGGCCGCAACGAGCAGTACTTC.

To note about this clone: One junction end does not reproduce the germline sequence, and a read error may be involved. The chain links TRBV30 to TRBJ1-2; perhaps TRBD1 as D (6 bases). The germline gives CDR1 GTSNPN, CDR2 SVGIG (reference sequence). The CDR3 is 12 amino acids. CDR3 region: CAWTTTGYSYTF. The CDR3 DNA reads TGTGCCTGGACCACGACAGGCTATAGCTACACCTTC.

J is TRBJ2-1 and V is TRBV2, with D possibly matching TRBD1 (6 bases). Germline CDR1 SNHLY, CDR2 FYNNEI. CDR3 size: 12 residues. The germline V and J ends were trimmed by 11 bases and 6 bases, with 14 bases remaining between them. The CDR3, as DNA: TGTGCCTGTTTCTGGACAGTCAATGAGCAGTTCTTC. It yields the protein CACFWTVNEQFF.

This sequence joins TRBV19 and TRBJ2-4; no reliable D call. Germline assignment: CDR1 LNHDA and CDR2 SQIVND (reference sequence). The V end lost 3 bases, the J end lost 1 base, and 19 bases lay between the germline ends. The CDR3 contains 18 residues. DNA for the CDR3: TGTGCCAGTAGTATGTCGATCGATGACTCTACGGCCAAAAACATTCAGTACTTC. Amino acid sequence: CASSMSIDDSTAKNIQYF.

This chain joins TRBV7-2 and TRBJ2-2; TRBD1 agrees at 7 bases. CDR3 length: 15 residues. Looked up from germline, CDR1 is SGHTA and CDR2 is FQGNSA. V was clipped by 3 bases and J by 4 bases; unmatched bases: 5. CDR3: CASSLVRGRTGELFF. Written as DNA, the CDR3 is TGTGCCAGCAGCTTGGTTAGGGGGCGCACCGGGGAGCTGTTTTTT.

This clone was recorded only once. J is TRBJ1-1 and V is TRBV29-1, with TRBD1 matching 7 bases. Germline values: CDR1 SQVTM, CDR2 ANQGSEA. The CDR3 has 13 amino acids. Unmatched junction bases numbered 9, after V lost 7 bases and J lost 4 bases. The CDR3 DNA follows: TGCAGCGCCCGACCGGCAGGGGGCACTGAAGCTTTCTTT. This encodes CSARPAGGTEAFF. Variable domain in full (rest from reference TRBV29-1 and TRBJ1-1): SAVISQKPSRDICQRGTSLTIQCQVDSQVTMMFWYRQQPGQSLTLIATANQGSEATYESGFVIDKFPISRPNLTFSTLTVSNMSPEDSSIYLCSARPAGGTEAFFGQGTRLTVV.

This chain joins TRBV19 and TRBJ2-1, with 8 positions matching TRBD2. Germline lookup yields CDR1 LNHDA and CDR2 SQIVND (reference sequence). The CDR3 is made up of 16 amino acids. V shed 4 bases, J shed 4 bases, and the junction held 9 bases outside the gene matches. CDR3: CASSTPGGTPYNEQFF. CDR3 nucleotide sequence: TGTGCCAGTAGTACCCCGGGGGGGACACCATACAATGAGCAGTTCTTC.

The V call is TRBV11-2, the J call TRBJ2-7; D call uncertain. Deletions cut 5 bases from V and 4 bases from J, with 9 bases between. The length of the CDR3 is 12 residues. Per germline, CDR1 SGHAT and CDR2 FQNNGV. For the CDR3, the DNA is TGTGCCAGCAGCCGTCACGAGTACGAGCAGTACTTC. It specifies CASSRHEYEQYF.

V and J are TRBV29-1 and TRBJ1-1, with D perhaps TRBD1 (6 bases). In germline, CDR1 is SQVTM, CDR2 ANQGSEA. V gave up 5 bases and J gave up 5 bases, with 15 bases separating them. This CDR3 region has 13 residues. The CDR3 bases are TGCAGCGTTCGCGCGACAGGAGGAACTGAAGCTTTCTTT. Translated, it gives CSVRATGGTEAFF. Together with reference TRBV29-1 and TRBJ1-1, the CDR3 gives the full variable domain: SAVISQKPSRDICQRGTSLTIQCQVDSQVTMMFWYRQQPGQSLTLIATANQGSEATYESGFVIDKFPISRPNLTFSTLTVSNMSPEDSSIYLCSVRATGGTEAFFGQGTRLTVV.

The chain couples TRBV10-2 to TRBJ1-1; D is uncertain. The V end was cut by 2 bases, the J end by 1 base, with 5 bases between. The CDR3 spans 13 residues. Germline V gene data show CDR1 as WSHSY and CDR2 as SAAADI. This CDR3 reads CASSELRNTEAFF. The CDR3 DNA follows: TGCGCCAGCAGTGAGCTAAGGAACACTGAAGCTTTCTTT.

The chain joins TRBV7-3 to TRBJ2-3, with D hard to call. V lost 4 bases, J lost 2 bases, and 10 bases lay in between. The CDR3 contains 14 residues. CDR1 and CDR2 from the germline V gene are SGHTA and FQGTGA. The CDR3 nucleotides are TGTGCCAGCAGCTCAACTTCATTCACAGATACGCAGTATTTT. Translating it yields CASSSTSFTDTQYF.